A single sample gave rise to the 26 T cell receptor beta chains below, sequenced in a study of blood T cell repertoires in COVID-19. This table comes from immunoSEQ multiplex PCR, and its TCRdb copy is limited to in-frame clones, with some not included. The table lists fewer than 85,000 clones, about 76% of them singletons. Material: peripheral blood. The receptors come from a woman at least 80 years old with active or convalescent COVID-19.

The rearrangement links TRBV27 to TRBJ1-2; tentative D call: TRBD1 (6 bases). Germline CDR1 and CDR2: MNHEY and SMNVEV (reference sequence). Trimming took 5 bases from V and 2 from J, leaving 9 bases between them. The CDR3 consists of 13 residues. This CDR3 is CASSLTGNYGYTF. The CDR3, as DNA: TGTGCCAGCAGTCTTACAGGGAACTATGGCTACACCTTC.

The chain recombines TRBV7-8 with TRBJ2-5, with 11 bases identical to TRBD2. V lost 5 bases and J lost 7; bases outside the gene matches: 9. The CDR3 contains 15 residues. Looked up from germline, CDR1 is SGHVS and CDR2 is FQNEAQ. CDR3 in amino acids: CASSATSGGLGTQYF. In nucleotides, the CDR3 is TGTGCCAGCAGCGCAACTAGCGGGGGCCTAGGGACCCAGTACTTC. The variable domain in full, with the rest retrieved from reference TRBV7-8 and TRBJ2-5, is GAGVSQSPRYKVAKRGQDVALRCDPISGHVSLFWYQQALGQGPEFLTYFQNEAQLDKSGLPSDRFFAERPEGSVSTLKIQRTQQEDSAVYLCASSATSGGLGTQYFGPGTRLLVL.

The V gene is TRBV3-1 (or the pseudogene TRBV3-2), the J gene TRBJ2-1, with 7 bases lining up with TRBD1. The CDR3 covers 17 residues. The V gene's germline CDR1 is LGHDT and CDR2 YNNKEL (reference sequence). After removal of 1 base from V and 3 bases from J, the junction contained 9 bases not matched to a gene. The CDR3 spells CASSQGGGFPDYNEQFF. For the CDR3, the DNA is TGTGCCAGCAGCCAAGGAGGGGGCTTCCCAGACTACAATGAGCAGTTCTTC.

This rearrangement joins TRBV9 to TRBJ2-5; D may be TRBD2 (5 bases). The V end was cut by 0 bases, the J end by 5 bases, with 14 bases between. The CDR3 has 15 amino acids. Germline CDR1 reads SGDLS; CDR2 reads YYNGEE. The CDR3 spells CASSVGNSGGETQYF. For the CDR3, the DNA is TGTGCCAGCAGCGTAGGCAATTCGGGCGGGGAGACCCAGTACTTC.

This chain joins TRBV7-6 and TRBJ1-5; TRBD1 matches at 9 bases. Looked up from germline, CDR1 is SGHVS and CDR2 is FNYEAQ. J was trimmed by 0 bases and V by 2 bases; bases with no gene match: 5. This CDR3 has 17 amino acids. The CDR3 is CASSLSVGQGSNQPQHF. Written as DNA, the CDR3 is TGTGCCAGCAGCTTATCGGTGGGACAGGGTAGCAATCAGCCCCAGCATTTT.

The CDR3 sequence is CASSESGGRSYEQYF. The CDR3, as DNA: TGTGCCAGCAGTGAAAGCGGGGGCAGATCCTACGAGCAGTACTTC. The chain has TRBV6-1 and TRBJ2-7; the match to TRBD2 covers 8 bases. This CDR3 region has 15 residues. V gave up 2 bases and J gave up 1 base; unmatched junction bases: 4. Germline CDR1 MNHNS, CDR2 SASEGT.

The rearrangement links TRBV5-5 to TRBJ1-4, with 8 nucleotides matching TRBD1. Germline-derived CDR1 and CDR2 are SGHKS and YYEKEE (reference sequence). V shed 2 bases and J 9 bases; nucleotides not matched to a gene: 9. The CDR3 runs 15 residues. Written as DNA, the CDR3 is TGTGCCAGCAGCTTATCGGACAGGGAAATGAAAAAACTGTTTTTT. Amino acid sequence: CASSLSDREMKKLFF.

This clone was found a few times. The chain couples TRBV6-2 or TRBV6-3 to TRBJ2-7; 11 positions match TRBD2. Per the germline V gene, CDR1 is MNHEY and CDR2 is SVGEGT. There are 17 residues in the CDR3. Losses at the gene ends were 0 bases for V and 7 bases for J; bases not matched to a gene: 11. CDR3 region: CASSYSNLAGGLVEQYF. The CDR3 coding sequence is TGTGCCAGCAGTTACTCGAATCTAGCGGGGGGTCTCGTGGAGCAGTACTTC.

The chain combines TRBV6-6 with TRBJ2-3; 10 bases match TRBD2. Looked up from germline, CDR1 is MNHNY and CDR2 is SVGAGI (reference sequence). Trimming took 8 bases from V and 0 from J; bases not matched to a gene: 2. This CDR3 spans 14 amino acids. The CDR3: CASALAGSTDTQYF. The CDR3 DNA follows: TGTGCCAGCGCACTAGCGGGGAGCACAGATACGCAGTATTTT.

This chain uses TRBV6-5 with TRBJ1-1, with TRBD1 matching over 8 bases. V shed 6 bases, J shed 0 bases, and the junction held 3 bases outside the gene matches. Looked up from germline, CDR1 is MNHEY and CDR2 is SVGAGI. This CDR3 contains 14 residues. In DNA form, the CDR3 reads TGTGCCAGCAGGAGACAGGGGATGAACACTGAAGCTTTCTTT. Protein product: CASRRQGMNTEAFF.

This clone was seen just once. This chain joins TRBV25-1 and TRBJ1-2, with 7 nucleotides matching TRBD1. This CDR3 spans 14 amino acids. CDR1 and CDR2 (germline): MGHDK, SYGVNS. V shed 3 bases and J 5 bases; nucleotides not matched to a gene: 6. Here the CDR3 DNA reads TGTGCCAGCAGTGATACAGGGGTTGGATATGGCTACACCTTC. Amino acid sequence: CASSDTGVGYGYTF.

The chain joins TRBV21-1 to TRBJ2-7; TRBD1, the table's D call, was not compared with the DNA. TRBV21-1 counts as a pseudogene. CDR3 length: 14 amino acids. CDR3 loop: CASSKAGRGQEQYF. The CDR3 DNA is TGTGCCAGCAGCAAAGCGGGGCGTGGACAAGAGCAGTACTTC.

CDR3 sequence reads: CASSLYSGGDEQYF. The DNA for the CDR3 is TGTGCCAGCAGCTTATACAGCGGGGGCGACGAGCAGTACTTC. This chain connects TRBV7-2 to TRBJ2-7; 8 bases are a match to TRBD2. V gave up 2 bases and J gave up 5 bases; unmatched junction bases: 5. Germline loops: CDR1 SGHTA, CDR2 FQGNSA. CDR3 length equals 14 residues.

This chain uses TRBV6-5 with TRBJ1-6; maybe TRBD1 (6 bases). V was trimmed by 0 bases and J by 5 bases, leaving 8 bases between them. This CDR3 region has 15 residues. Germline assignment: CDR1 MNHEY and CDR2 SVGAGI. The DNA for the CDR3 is TGTGCCAGCAGTTACTCGGGACAAGATAATTCACCCCTCCACTTT. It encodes CASSYSGQDNSPLHF.

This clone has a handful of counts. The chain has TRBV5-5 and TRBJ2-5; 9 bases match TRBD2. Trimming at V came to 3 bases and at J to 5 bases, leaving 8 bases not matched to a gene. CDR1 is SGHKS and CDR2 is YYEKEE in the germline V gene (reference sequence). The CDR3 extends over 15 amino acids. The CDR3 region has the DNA TGTGCCAGCAGCTCGGGACTAGCTGGGAGGGAGACCCAGTACTTC. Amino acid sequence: CASSSGLAGRETQYF.

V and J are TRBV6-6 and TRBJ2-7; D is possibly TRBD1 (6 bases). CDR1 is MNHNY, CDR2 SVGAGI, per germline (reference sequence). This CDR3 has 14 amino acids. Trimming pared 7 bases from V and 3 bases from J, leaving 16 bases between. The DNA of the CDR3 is TGTGCCAGCACTTCACAGGGATTGGTCTACGAGCAGTACTTC. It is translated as CASTSQGLVYEQYF.

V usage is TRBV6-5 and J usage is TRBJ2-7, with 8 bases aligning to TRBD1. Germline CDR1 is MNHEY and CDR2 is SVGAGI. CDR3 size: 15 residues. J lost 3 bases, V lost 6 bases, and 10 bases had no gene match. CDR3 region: CASSPTGTGDYEQYF. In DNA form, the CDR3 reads TGTGCCAGCAGCCCAACCGGGACAGGCGACTACGAGCAGTACTTC.

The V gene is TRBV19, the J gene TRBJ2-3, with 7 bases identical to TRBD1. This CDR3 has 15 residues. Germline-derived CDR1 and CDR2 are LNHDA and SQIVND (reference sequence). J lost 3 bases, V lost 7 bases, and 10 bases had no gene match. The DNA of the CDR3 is TGTGCCAGTAATCTTCGGGCAGGGGGAACAGATACGCAGTATTTT. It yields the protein CASNLRAGGTDTQYF.

The CDR3 here is CATTFSGGSDEQFF. CDR3 sequence (DNA): TGTGCCACAACCTTTAGCGGGGGGTCAGATGAGCAGTTCTTC. The V and J genes are TRBV6-5 and TRBJ2-1, with TRBD2 identical over 10 bases. The germline gives CDR1 MNHEY, CDR2 SVGAGI. J was trimmed by 8 bases and V by 10 bases; bases with no gene match: 11. CDR3 length: 14 residues.

For the CDR3, the DNA is TGTGCCTGGAGTCCGGACAGCTTAAACTATGGCTACACCTTC. Encoded protein: CAWSPDSLNYGYTF. V is TRBV30 and J is TRBJ1-2, with D perhaps TRBD1 (6 bases). CDR3 size: 14 residues. CDR1 GTSNPN and CDR2 SVGIG come from the germline V gene (reference sequence). The ends were cut back, 2 bases at V and 2 bases at J, with 12 bases in the middle.

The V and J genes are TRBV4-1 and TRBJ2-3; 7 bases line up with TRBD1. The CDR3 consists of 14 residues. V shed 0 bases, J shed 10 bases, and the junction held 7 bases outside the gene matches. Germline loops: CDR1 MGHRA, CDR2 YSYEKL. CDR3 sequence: CASSQERGRTPQYF. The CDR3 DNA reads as TGCGCCAGCAGCCAAGAGAGGGGGCGAACCCCGCAGTATTTT.

CDR3 residues: CASSMFGRGSSPLHF. In nucleotides, the CDR3 is TGTGCCAGTAGTATGTTTGGCAGGGGTAGTTCACCCCTCCACTTT. V gene TRBV19 combines with J gene TRBJ1-6; D possibly corresponds to TRBD1 (6 bases). V was shortened by 3 bases and J by 9 bases, with 15 bases between the two germline ends. The germline V gene has CDR1 LNHDA and CDR2 SQIVND (reference sequence). The length of the CDR3 is 15 residues.

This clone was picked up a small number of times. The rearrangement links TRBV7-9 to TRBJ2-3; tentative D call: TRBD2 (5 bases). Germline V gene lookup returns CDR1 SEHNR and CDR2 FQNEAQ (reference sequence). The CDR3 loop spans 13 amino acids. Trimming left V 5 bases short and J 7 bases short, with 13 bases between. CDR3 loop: CASSAGQDNTQYF. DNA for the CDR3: TGTGCCAGCAGCGCGGGCCAGGATAATACGCAGTATTTT.

CDR3 in DNA: TGTGCCAGCTCACCAACGGGGTTGAGGGGGATAGGAGCTTTCTTT. Translating gives CASSPTGLRGIGAFF. This chain joins TRBV18 and TRBJ1-1; D is possibly TRBD1 (6 bases). Germline-derived CDR1 and CDR2 are KGHSH and LQKENI. The CDR3 length is 15 residues. V lost 2 bases to trimming and J lost 10 bases, with 20 bases between them.

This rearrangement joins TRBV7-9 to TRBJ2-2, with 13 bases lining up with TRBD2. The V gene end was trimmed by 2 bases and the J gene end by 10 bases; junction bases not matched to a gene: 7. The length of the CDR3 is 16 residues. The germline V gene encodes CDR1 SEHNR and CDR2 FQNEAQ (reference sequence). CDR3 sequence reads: CASSLRGTSGAVELFF. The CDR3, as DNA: TGTGCCAGCAGCTTACGGGGGACTAGCGGGGCGGTGGAGCTGTTTTTT.

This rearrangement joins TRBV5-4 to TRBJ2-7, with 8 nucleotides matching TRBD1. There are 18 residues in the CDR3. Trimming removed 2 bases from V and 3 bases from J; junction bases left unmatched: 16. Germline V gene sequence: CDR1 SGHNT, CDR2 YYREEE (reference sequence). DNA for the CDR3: TGTGCCAGCAGCTTTAAAACAGGGGGATTGGTAGATGGCTACGAGCAGTACTTC. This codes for CASSFKTGGLVDGYEQYF.